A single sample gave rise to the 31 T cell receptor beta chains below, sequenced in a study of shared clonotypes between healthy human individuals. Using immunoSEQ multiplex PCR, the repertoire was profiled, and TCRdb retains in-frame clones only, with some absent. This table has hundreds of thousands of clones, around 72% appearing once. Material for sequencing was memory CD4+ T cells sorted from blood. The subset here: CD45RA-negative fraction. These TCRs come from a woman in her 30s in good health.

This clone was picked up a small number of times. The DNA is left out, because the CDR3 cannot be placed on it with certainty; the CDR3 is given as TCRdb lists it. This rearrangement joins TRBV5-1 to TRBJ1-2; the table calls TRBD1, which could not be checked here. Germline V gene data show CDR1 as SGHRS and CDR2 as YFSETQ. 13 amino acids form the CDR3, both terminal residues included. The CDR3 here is CASSTSQVDGYTF.

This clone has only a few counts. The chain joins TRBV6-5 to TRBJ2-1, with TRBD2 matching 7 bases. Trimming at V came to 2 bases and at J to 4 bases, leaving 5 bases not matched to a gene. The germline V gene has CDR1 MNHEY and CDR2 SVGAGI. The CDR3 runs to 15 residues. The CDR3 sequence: CASSYVGRRYNEQFF. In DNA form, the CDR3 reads TGTGCCAGCAGTTACGTCGGGAGGAGGTACAATGAGCAGTTCTTC.

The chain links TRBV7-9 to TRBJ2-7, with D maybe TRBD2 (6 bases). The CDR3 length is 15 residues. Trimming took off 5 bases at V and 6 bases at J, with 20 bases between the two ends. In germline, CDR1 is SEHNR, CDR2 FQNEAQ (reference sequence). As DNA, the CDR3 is TGTGCCAGCAGCCCCCGGCGGGATGGATTGGGCGAGCAGTACTTC. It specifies CASSPRRDGLGEQYF. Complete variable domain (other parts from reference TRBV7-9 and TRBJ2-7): DTGVSQNPRHKITKRGQNVTFRCDPISEHNRLYWYRQTLGQGPEFLTYFQNEAQLEKSRLLSDRFSAERPKGSFSTLEIQRTEQGDSAMYLCASSPRRDGLGEQYFGPGTRLTVT.

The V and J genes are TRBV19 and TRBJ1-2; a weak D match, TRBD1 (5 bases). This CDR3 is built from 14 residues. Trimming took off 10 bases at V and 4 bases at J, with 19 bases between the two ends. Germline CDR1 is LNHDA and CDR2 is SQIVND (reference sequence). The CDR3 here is CATAADRIFYGYTF. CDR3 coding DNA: TGTGCCACCGCAGCCGACAGAATATTCTATGGCTACACCTTC.

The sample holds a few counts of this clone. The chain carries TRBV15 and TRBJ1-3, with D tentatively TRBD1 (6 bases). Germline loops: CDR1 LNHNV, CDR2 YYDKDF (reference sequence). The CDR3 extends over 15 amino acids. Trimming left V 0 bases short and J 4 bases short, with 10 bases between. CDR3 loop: CATSRDQGTGNTIYF. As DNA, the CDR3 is TGTGCCACCAGCAGAGATCAGGGGACGGGAAACACCATATATTTT.

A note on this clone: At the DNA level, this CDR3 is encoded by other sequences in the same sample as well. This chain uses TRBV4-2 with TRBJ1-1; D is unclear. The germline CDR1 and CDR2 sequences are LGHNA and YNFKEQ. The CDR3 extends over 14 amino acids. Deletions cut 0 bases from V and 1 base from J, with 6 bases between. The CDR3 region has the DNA TGTGCCAGCAGCCAAGATCTGAAGAACACTGAAGCTTTCTTT. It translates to CASSQDLKNTEAFF.

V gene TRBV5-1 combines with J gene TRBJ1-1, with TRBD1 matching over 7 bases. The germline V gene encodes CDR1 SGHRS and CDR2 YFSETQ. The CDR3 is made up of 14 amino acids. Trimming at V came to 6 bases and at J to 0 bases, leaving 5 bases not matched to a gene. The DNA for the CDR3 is TGCGCCAGCAACCAGGGGGGAATGAACACTGAAGCTTTCTTT. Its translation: CASNQGGMNTEAFF.

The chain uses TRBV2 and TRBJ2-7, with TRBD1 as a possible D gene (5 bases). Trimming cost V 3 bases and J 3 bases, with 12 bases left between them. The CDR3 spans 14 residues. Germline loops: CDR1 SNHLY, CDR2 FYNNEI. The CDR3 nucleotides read TGTGCCAGCAGTGACAGGCAGGGCGGCTACGAGCAGTACTTC. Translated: CASSDRQGGYEQYF. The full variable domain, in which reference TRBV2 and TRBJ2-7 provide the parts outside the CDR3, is EPEVTQTPSHQVTQMGQEVILRCVPISNHLYFYWYRQILGQKVEFLVSFYNNEISEKSEIFDDQFSVERPDGSNFTLKIRSTKLEDSAMYFCASSDRQGGYEQYFGPGTRLTVT.

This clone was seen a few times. The CDR3, as DNA: TGTGCCAGTAGTCGACAGGGCGGGGAGCTGTTTTTT. Translated, it gives CASSRQGGELFF. The chain combines TRBV19 with TRBJ2-2, with 7 bases matching TRBD1. Per germline, CDR1 LNHDA and CDR2 SQIVND (reference sequence). The CDR3 extends over 12 amino acids. V trimming: 5 bases; J trimming: 7 bases; junction bases outside the gene matches: 1.

The CDR3 here is CATSTSFFGQAQNIQYF. The CDR3 bases are TGTGCCACCAGCACGTCCTTTTTTGGACAGGCGCAAAACATTCAGTACTTC. The gene calls are TRBV15 and TRBJ2-4; TRBD1 agrees at 7 bases. With V trimmed by 4 bases and J by 5 bases, 14 bases remained unmatched. The CDR3 covers 17 residues. Germline V gene sequence: CDR1 LNHNV, CDR2 YYDKDF (reference sequence).

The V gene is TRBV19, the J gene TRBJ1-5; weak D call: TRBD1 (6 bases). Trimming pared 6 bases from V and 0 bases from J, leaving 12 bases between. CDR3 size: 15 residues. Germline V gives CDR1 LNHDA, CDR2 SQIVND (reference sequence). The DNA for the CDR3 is TGTGCCAGTAGCACAACAGGGTCTAGCAATCAGCCCCAGCATTTT. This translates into CASSTTGSSNQPQHF. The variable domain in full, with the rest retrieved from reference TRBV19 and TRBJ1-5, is DGGITQSPKYLFRKEGQNVTLSCEQNLNHDAMYWYRQDPGQGLRLIYYSQIVNDFQKGDIAEGYSVSREKKESFPLTVTSAQKNPTAFYLCASSTTGSSNQPQHFGDGTRLSIL.

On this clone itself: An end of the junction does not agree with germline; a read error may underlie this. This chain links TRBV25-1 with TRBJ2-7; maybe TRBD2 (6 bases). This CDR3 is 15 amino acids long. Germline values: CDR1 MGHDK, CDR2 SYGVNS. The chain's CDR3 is CASSELGGNPYEQYF. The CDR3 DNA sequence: TGTGCCAGTAGTGAGCTCGGGGGAAACCCCTACGAGCAGTACTTC.

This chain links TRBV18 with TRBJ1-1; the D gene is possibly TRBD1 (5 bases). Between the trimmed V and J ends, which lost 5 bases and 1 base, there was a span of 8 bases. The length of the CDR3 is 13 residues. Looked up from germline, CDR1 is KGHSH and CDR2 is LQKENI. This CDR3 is CASSVQENTEAFF. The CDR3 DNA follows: TGTGCCAGCTCAGTACAGGAGAACACTGAAGCTTTCTTT.

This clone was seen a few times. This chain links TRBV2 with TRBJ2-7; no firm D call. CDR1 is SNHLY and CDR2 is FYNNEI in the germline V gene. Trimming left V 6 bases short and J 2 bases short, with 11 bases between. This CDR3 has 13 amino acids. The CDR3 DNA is TGTGCCAGCAGGATACAGATCACCTACGAGCAGTACTTC. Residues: CASRIQITYEQYF.

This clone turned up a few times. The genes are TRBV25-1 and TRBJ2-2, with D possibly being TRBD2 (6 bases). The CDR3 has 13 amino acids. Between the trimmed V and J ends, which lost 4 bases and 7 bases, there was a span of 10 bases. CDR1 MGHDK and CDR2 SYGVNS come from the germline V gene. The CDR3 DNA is TGTGCCAGCAGTGTGGCGGAGGGCGGGGAGCTGTTTTTT. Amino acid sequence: CASSVAEGGELFF. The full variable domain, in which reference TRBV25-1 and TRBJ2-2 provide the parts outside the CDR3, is EADIYQTPRYLVIGTGKKITLECSQTMGHDKMYWYQQDPGMELHLIHYSYGVNSTEKGDLSSESTVSRIRTEHFPLTLESARPSHTSQYLCASSVAEGGELFFGEGSRLTVL.

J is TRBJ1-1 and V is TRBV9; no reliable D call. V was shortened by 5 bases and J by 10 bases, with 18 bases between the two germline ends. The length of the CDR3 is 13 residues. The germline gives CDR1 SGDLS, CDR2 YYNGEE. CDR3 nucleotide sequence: TGTGCCAGCAGAGTGTTTAGAGCTAGAGGAGCTTTCTTT. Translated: CASRVFRARGAFF.

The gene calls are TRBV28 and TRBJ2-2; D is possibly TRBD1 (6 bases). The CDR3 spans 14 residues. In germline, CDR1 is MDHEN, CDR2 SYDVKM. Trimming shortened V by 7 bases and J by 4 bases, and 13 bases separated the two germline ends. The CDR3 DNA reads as TGTGCCAGCATCCCGGGACATTCCACCGGGGAGCTGTTTTTT. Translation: CASIPGHSTGELFF.

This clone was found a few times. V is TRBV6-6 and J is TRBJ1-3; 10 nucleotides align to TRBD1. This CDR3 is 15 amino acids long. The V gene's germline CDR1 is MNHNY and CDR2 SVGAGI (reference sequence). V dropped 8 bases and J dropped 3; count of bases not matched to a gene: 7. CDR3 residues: CASRGGTGDGNTIYF. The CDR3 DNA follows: TGTGCCAGCCGGGGGGGGACAGGGGATGGAAACACCATATATTTT.

The CDR3 is CASSLGGTAKQYF. Written as DNA, the CDR3 is TGTGCCAGCAGCTTAGGGGGGACAGCCAAGCAGTACTTC. The rearrangement joins TRBV7-3 to TRBJ2-7; D is perhaps TRBD1 (7 bases). Germline CDR1 is SGHTA and CDR2 is FQGTGA. The CDR3 sequence is 13 residues long. The germline V and J ends were trimmed by 2 bases and 8 bases, with 13 bases remaining between them.

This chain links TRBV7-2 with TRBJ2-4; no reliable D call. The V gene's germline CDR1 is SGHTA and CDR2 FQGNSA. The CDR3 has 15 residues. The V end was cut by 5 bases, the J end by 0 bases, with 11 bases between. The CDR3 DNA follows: TGTGCCAGCAGCAAAAATGCGGTAGCCAAAAACATTCAGTACTTC. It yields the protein CASSKNAVAKNIQYF.

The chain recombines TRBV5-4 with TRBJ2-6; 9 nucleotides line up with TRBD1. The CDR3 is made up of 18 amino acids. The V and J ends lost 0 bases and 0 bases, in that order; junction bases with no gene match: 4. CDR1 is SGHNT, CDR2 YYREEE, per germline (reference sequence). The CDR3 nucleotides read TGTGCCAGCAGCTTGGAGGGGACAGGGAGCTCTGGGGCCAACGTCCTGACTTTC. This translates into CASSLEGTGSSGANVLTF.

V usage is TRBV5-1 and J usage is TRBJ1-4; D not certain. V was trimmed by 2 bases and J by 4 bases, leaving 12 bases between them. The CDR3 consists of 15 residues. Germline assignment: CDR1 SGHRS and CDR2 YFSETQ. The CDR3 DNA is TGCGCCAGCAGCTTAGCCCTAACGGGTAATGAAAAACTGTTTTTT. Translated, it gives CASSLALTGNEKLFF.

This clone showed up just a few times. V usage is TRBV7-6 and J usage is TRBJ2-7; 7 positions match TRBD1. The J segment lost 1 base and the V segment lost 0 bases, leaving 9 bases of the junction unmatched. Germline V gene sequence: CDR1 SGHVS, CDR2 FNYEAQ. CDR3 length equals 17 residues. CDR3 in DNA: TGTGCCAGCAGCTTAGCGGGGAGACAGGGATCTTCCTACGAGCAGTACTTC. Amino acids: CASSLAGRQGSSYEQYF.

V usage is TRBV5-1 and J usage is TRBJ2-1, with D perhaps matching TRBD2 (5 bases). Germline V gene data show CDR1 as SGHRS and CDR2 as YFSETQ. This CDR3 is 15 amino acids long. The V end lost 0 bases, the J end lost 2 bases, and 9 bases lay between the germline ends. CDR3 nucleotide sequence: TGCGCCAGCAGCTTGGAAGCGGCAACCTACAATGAGCAGTTCTTC. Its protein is CASSLEAATYNEQFF.

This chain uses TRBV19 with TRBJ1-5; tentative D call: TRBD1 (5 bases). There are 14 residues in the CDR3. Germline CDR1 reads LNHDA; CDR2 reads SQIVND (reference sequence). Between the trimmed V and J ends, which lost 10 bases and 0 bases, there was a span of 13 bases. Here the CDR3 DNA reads TGTGCCACCCCGACAGCCTATAGCAATCAGCCCCAGCATTTT. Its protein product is CATPTAYSNQPQHF.

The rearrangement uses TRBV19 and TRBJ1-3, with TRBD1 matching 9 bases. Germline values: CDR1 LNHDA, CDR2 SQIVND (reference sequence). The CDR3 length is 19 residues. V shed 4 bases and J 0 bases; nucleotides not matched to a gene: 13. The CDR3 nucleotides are TGTGCCAGTAGTACCGCATTTAGGACAGGGGACCTCTCTGGAAACACCATATATTTT. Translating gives CASSTAFRTGDLSGNTIYF.

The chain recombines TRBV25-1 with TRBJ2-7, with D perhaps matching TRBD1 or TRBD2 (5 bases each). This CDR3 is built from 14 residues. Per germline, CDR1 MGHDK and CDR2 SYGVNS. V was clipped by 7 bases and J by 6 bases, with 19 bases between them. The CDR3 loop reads CASIPGWGITEQYF. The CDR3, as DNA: TGTGCCAGCATCCCCGGCTGGGGGATCACCGAGCAGTACTTC.

The CDR3: CASSPLTGRSYEQYF. The CDR3 nucleotides read TGTGCCAGCAGCCCTCTTACGGGACGCTCCTACGAGCAGTACTTC. This rearrangement joins TRBV11-2 to TRBJ2-7, with D perhaps assigned TRBD1 or TRBD2 (5 bases each). Trimming stripped 5 bases from V and 0 bases from J, with 14 bases between. This CDR3 is built from 15 residues. The germline CDR1 and CDR2 sequences are SGHAT and FQNNGV.

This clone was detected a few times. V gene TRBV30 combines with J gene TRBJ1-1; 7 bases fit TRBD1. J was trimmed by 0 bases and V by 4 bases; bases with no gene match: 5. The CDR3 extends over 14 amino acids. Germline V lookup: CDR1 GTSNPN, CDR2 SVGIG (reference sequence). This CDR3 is CAWNRQGMNTEAFF. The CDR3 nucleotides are TGTGCCTGGAACCGACAGGGTATGAACACTGAAGCTTTCTTT.

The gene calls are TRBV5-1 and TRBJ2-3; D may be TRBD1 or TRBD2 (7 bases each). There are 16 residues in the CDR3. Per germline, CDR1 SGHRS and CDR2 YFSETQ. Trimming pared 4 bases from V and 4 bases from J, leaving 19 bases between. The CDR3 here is CASSTAGGAISDTQYF. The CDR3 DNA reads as TGCGCCAGCAGCACGGCAGGGGGGGCAATTTCAGATACGCAGTATTTT.

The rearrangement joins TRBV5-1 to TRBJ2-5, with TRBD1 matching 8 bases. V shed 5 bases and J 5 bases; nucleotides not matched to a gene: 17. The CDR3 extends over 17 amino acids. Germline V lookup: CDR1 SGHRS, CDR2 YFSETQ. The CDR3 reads CASSSRWAGGSGETQYF. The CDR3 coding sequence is TGCGCCAGCAGTTCTCGTTGGGCAGGGGGCTCCGGTGAGACCCAGTACTTC.